These 2 T cell receptor beta chains came from one sample sequenced in a study of naive and memory T cell subsets. Two oligonucleotides, mixed equimolar, formed the beta constant-region primer covering TRBC1 and TRBC2. The ligated cDNA underwent four PCR rounds using SP2 and nested alpha and beta constant-region primers. TCRdb independently ran MiXCR on the UMI-ligation and nested PCR reads; one entry per CDR3 protein. The table lists over 100,000 distinct CDR3 sequences, about 36% of them singletons. Sequenced material: central memory CD4+ T cells from blood. Receptor source: a human donor in good health.

The genes are TRBV25-1 and TRBJ1-6; maybe TRBD1 (6 bases). This CDR3 region has 15 residues. V was cut by 2 bases and J by 6 bases, with 11 bases left in between. CDR1 and CDR2 from the germline V gene are MGHDK and SYGVNS. The CDR3 spells CASSERGRGNSPLHF. The DNA of the CDR3 is TGTGCCAGCAGTGAACGCGGCAGGGGTAATTCACCCCTCCACTTT.

The rearrangement links TRBV7-9 to TRBJ2-1, with 8 bases identical to TRBD1. The ends lost 1 base at V and 6 bases at J; junction bases unmatched: 11. The CDR3 runs 17 residues. Germline V lookup: CDR1 SEHNR, CDR2 FQNEAQ (reference sequence). The CDR3 region has the DNA TGTGCCAGCAGCTTAGGAGAGCAGGGGGCGAAGGGCAATGAGCAGTTCTTC. Amino acids: CASSLGEQGAKGNEQFF. Using reference TRBV7-9 and TRBJ2-1 for the parts outside the CDR3, the full variable domain is DTGVSQNPRHKITKRGQNVTFRCDPISEHNRLYWYRQTLGQGPEFLTYFQNEAQLEKSRLLSDRFSAERPKGSFSTLEIQRTEQGDSAMYLCASSLGEQGAKGNEQFFGPGTRLTVL.